This T cell receptor (beta chain) comes out of a study of molecular identifiers for immune sequencing clone quantification. The study, taken as a whole, reports: Clones above 20 RNA copies held over 98% of effector molecules, under 1% in naive cells. Amid 940,000 or so naive cells, spiked Jurkat TCR RNA from one cell was reportedly still detectable.

Trimming removed 4 bases from V and 3 bases from J, with 18 bases in between. This CDR3 region has 16 residues. Germline V gene lookup returns CDR1 LGHDT and CDR2 YNNKEL (reference sequence). Naive CD8 T cells underwent sorting with the CD8+CD4-CCR7+CD45RA+ definition. About this clonotype: The antigen remains unidentified.

TCRdb reprocessed the PCR reads with MiXCR, giving one entry per CDR3 protein. The sample yields about half a million distinct CDR3 sequences, roughly 24% seen once. Material for sequencing was naive CD8+ T cells from blood, with Jurkat cell RNA spiked in. This sample's subset: FACS-sorted CD8+CD4-CCR7+CD45RA+ naive T cells. This chain links TRBV3-1 with TRBJ1-2; D is ambiguous. This TCR was sampled from a human donor in good health. Some libraries in this study had Jurkat cell RNA spiked in. The DNA for the CDR3 is TGTGCCAGCAGCCCCATCTGGACCCGAACGGACTATGGCTACACCTTC. It codes for CASSPIWTRTDYGYTF.